The sequence of this T cell receptor beta chain was determined in a study of cytomegalovirus exposure and HLA in healthy donors. CDR3 length: 16 residues. Trimming took off 2 bases at V and 0 bases at J, with 14 bases between the two ends. Germline V gene data show CDR1 as MDHEN and CDR2 as SYDVKM. In the PCR, 60 Vbeta and 13 Jbeta primers were used. Measured with immunoSEQ multiplex PCR; TCRdb has only the in-frame clones, and not every one. The sample consists of about 130,000 clones, more than 80% of them appearing once. The sample was PBMCs. The TCR originated in a woman aged 25 to 39 in good health and CMV-seropositive. J is TRBJ2-7 and V is TRBV28; D may be TRBD2 (5 bases). CDR3: CASSLAARGSSYEQYF. The CDR3 region has the DNA TGTGCCAGCAGTTTAGCCGCCCGGGGTTCCTCCTACGAGCAGTACTTC.